The rows below give T cell receptor beta chains drawn from one sample of a study of early T cells in non-severe SARS-CoV-2 infection. Each CDR3 protein is one row after TCRdb ran MiXCR on the 5' RACE reads. The sample lists about 55,000 distinct CDR3 sequences; around 14% were seen once. Sequenced material: whole blood, taken at baseline. The receptors derive from an adult who was a healthcare worker with PCR-confirmed SARS-CoV-2 infection or an uninfected control (not recorded which). Both conserved end residues are part of each CDR3. The D gene is left open where the match is weak. Clone sizes are given selectively: once, few, many, or a class where the clone is expanded.

clone_size,j_call,v_call,d_call,cdr3_nt,cdr3_aa
few,TRBJ2-7,TRBV7-6,TRBD1,TGTGCCAGCAGCTCGTCCCGGGACAGAGACTACGAGCAGTACTTC,CASSSSRDRDYEQYF
few,TRBJ2-7,TRBV5-4,NA,TGTGCCAGCAGCCCCGGGACTGAACCTAACGAGCAGTACTTC,CASSPGTEPNEQYF
NA,TRBJ2-7,TRBV7-2,NA,TGTGCCAGCAGCTCCCTCCGCTGGGGGCCCTCCTACGAGCAGTACTTC,CASSSLRWGPSYEQYF
few,TRBJ1-3,TRBV19,NA,TGTGCCAGTAGCAGACAGCCGAACTCTGGAAACACCATATATTTT,CASSRQPNSGNTIYF
few,TRBJ1-1,TRBV7-6,NA,TGTGCCAGCAGCTTATTCGGAGGCACTGAAGCTTTCTTT,CASSLFGGTEAFF
NA,TRBJ2-7,TRBV5-4,NA,TGTGCCAGCAGCACCGGACCGAGGAGCTCCTACGAGCAGTACTTC,CASSTGPRSSYEQYF
NA,TRBJ2-7,TRBV7-6,NA,TGTGCCAGCAGCTTAGAGGCAGCCACCTCCTACGAGCAGTACTTC,CASSLEAATSYEQYF
NA,TRBJ2-7,TRBV20-1,NA,TGCAGTGCTAGAACTGACTCGTACGAGCAGTACTTC,CSARTDSYEQYF
many,TRBJ1-2,TRBV6-1,TRBD1,TGTGCCAGCAGTCTAGAGACAGGGCCCAACTATGGCTACACCTTC,CASSLETGPNYGYTF
NA,TRBJ2-7,TRBV5-6,NA,TGTGCCAGCAGCTTAGGGACACCTTACGAGCAGTACTTC,CASSLGTPYEQYF
many,TRBJ2-1,TRBV7-9,NA,TGTGCCAGCAGGGACCTCAATAATGAGCAGTTCTTC,CASRDLNNEQFF
NA,TRBJ2-1,TRBV11-1,TRBD2,TGTGCCAGCAGCTTAGTGGGCGGCGGGAGCTCCTACAATGAGCAGTTCTTC,CASSLVGGGSSYNEQFF
few,TRBJ1-2,TRBV18,TRBD1,TGTGCCAGCTCCTCCGACAGGGGGGACTCTGGCTACACCTTC,CASSSDRGDSGYTF
many,TRBJ2-3,TRBV5-1,NA,TGCGCCAGCAGCTTGTTCGCAGGGACAGATACGCAGTATTTT,CASSLFAGTDTQYF
few,TRBJ2-1,TRBV4-3,TRBD2,TGCGCCAGCAGCCTACTTGGCGGGAGGGCATACAATGAGCAGTTCTTC,CASSLLGGRAYNEQFF
many,TRBJ2-3,TRBV10-3,TRBD1,TGTGCCATCAGTGAGCCGGGACAGGGACCCGGGGATACGCAGTATTTT,CAISEPGQGPGDTQYF
NA,TRBJ2-3,TRBV4-3,TRBD2,TGCGCCAGCAGCCAAGGACTAGCGGGCTCAGATACGCAGTATTTT,CASSQGLAGSDTQYF
few,TRBJ2-2,TRBV20-1,NA,TGCAGTGCTAGACCAAACACCGGGGAGCTGTTTTTT,CSARPNTGELFF
NA,TRBJ1-2,TRBV7-2,NA,TGTGCCAGCAGCTTAAGTTTTGGCTACACCTTC,CASSLSFGYTF
NA,TRBJ2-1,TRBV18,NA,TGTGCCAGCTCACAGCCAGGGCTAGCTTCGAATGAGCAGTTCTTC,CASSQPGLASNEQFF
NA,TRBJ2-2,TRBV3-1,TRBD2,TGTGCCAGCAGCCAATCCGGCCTAGCGGGGCCGAACACCGGGGAGCTGTTTTTT,CASSQSGLAGPNTGELFF
few,TRBJ1-4,TRBV19,TRBD1,TGTGCCAGTAGTCTTAAGGGACAGCTACCTGCAACTAATGAAAAACTGTTTTTT,CASSLKGQLPATNEKLFF
NA,TRBJ2-1,TRBV4-3,TRBD2,TGCGCCAGCAGCCTTACTAGCGGGAGCTCGTACAATGAGCAGTTCTTC,CASSLTSGSSYNEQFF
NA,TRBJ2-3,TRBV27,NA,TGTGCCAGCAGTTCCCGGACGGCACTTAGCACAGATACGCAGTATTTT,CASSSRTALSTDTQYF
NA,TRBJ1-1,TRBV7-9,NA,TGTGCCAGCAGCTTAGTTAGGCAGAACACTGAAGCTTTCTTT,CASSLVRQNTEAFF
few,TRBJ2-1,TRBV21-1,NA,TGTGCCAGCAGCAAACCCCAGGGACAGGGGTGGAATGAGCAGTTCTTC,CASSKPQGQGWNEQFF
few,TRBJ2-7,TRBV12-3/TRBV12-4,TRBD2,TGTGCCAGCAGACCCGGACTAGCGGGACGGTACGAGCAGTACTTC,CASRPGLAGRYEQYF
few,TRBJ2-1,TRBV6-2/TRBV6-3,TRBD2,TGTGCCACTAAGTCCGGGACTAGCAATGAGCAGTTCTTC,CATKSGTSNEQFF
few,TRBJ1-1,TRBV24-1,NA,TGTGCCACCAGTGAGTCGGGAGGAATCACTGAAGCTTTCTTT,CATSESGGITEAFF
NA,TRBJ2-7,TRBV28,NA,TGTGCCAGCACTCTACCTTCCTCCTACGAGCAGTACTTC,CASTLPSSYEQYF
few,TRBJ1-1,TRBV5-1,TRBD1,TGCGCCAGCAGCTTGGAGGGGGCGAGGAACACTGAAGCTTTCTTT,CASSLEGARNTEAFF
NA,TRBJ2-7,TRBV20-1,NA,TGCAGTGCTAGAAATGGGCCTAGTCTGGACGAGCAGTACTTC,CSARNGPSLDEQYF
few,TRBJ2-7,TRBV27,NA,TGTGCCAGCAGTTTATCGAGCCCAGCGATCTACGAGCAGTACTTC,CASSLSSPAIYEQYF
few,TRBJ1-2,TRBV5-6,TRBD1,TGTGCCAGCACCCCCGACCGGCAGGGGGCGTATGGCTACACCTTC,CASTPDRQGAYGYTF
NA,TRBJ1-2,TRBV14,TRBD1,TGTGCCAGCAGCCAAGGTGACAGGGCGTTGGGGATGAACTATGGCTACACCTTC,CASSQGDRALGMNYGYTF
many,TRBJ2-7,TRBV10-3,TRBD1,TGTGCCATCAGTGAGTGGGACAGGGGCTACGAGCAGTACTTC,CAISEWDRGYEQYF
NA,TRBJ1-1,TRBV12-3/TRBV12-4,NA,TGTGCCAGCAGGCCAGCTCTGAACACTGAAGCTTTCTTT,CASRPALNTEAFF
NA,TRBJ2-7,TRBV27,NA,TGTGCCAGCAGCCCCGCCCCGGGCTACGAGCAGTACTTC,CASSPAPGYEQYF
many,TRBJ2-1,TRBV11-3,NA,TGTGCCAGCAGCTTAAATACAAATGAGCAGTTCTTC,CASSLNTNEQFF
few,TRBJ2-1,TRBV7-9,NA,TGTGCCAGCAGCTTAGCCGGGCAGCAACAGTTCTTC,CASSLAGQQQFF
NA,TRBJ2-6,TRBV28,NA,TGTGCCAGCAGTCCCCCCCGAGCGGCTGGGGCCAACGTCCTGACTTTC,CASSPPRAAGANVLTF
NA,TRBJ2-7,TRBV4-3,NA,TGCGCCAGCAGCCAAGAAGAAGGGGAACACGAGCAGTACTTC,CASSQEEGEHEQYF
NA,TRBJ2-7,TRBV29-1,TRBD1,TGCAGCATGGGGACAGGGGGGTCCTACGAGCAGTACTTC,CSMGTGGSYEQYF
few,TRBJ2-7,TRBV2,NA,TGTGCCAGCCTACTAGTGGGAGTTTACGAGCAGTACTTC,CASLLVGVYEQYF
few,TRBJ1-2,TRBV27,NA,TGTGCCAGCAGTTTGCCTCCCCTTGGCTACACCTTC,CASSLPPLGYTF
few,TRBJ2-1,TRBV5-1,TRBD2,TGCGCCAGCAGCTTACTGGTAGCGGGAGGACCCTACAATGAGCAGTTCTTC,CASSLLVAGGPYNEQFF